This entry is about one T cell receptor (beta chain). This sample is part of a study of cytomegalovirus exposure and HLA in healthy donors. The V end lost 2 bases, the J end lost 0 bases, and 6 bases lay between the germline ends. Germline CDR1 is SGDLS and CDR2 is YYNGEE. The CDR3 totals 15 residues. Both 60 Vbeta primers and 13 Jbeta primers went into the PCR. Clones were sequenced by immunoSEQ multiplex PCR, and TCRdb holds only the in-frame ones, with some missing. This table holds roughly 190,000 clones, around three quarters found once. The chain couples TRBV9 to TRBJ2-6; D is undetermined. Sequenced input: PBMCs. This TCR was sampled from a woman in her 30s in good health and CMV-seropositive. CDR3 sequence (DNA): TGTGCCAGCAGCGTGGGCCTCTCTGGGGCCAACGTCCTGACTTTC. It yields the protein CASSVGLSGANVLTF.